This T cell receptor beta chain was sequenced for a study of beta chain features in type 1 diabetes. This clone has a handful of counts. The target antigen is unknown. The junction and the germline gene differ at one end; a read error may be behind it. Study conclusions and caveats: Type 1 diabetes patients had moderately but significantly shorter TCRB CDR3s in all four CD4+ subsets.

Each population that was sorted was more than 95% pure. Investigators reverse transcribed all isolated RNA, so they sequenced expressed TCRB transcripts. The method was immunoSEQ multiplex PCR; TCRdb's version includes in-frame clones alone and lacks a portion of them. This sample has fewer than 900,000 clones, with roughly a sixth found just once. The CDR3 covers 13 residues. Germline V CDR1 and CDR2: SGHNT, YYREEE (reference sequence). This rearrangement joins TRBV5-4 to TRBJ1-2, with TRBD1 matching 9 bases. Sequenced material: naive CD4+ T cells from blood. This TCR was recovered from a woman younger than 35 in good health. The CDR3: CASSPRTGDGYTF. CDR3 DNA: TGCGCCAGCAGCCCGCGGACAGGGGATGGCTACACCTTC.